A selection of T cell receptor beta chains follows, all from one sample in a study of T cells of healthy individuals. TCRdb recomputed calls from the 5' RACE reads with MiXCR, one row per CDR3 protein. The sample lists around 80,000 distinct CDR3 sequences; around 5.1% were seen once. These TCRs come from a female donor in good health. CDR3s include the opening cysteine and the closing phenylalanine or tryptophan. Each record gives: J gene, clone size, V gene, D gene, CDR3 protein, CDR3 DNA. A D gene is named only where the DNA matches it firmly. A row's size may be missing; if present it is once, few, many or a size class.

j_gene: TRBJ1-2
abundance: few
v_gene: TRBV29-1
d_gene: .
CDR3aa: CSVEKGGASYGYTF
CDR3nt: TGCAGCGTTGAAAAGGGGGGCGCGTCATATGGCTACACCTTC

j_gene: TRBJ2-3
abundance: many
v_gene: TRBV20-1
d_gene: .
CDR3aa: CSARDGETESTDTQYF
CDR3nt: TGCAGTGCTAGAGATGGTGAGACAGAATCCACAGATACGCAGTATTTT

j_gene: TRBJ1-1
abundance: many
v_gene: TRBV27
d_gene: .
CDR3aa: CASSLSGGTEAFF
CDR3nt: TGTGCCAGCAGTTTGAGCGGCGGCACTGAAGCTTTCTTT

j_gene: TRBJ1-5
abundance: .
v_gene: TRBV20-1
d_gene: .
CDR3aa: CSARDTTSPKQGQHF
CDR3nt: TGCAGTGCTAGGGACACGACAAGCCCTAAGCAGGGCCAGCATTTT

j_gene: TRBJ2-1
abundance: many
v_gene: TRBV6-2/TRBV6-3
d_gene: .
CDR3aa: CASRDYNEQFF
CDR3nt: TGTGCCAGCAGGGACTACAATGAGCAGTTCTTC

j_gene: TRBJ2-1
abundance: many
v_gene: TRBV6-5
d_gene: .
CDR3aa: CASRQLESSYNEQFF
CDR3nt: TGTGCCAGCAGACAGCTCGAGAGCTCCTACAATGAGCAGTTCTTC

j_gene: TRBJ2-1
abundance: many
v_gene: TRBV20-1
d_gene: .
CDR3aa: CSARALAGQFEQFF
CDR3nt: TGCAGTGCTAGAGCATTAGCGGGACAGTTTGAGCAGTTCTTC

j_gene: TRBJ2-7
abundance: many
v_gene: TRBV7-9
d_gene: TRBD2
CDR3aa: CASSPSPLAGEWYEQYF
CDR3nt: TGTGCCAGCAGCCCGAGCCCGCTAGCGGGAGAATGGTACGAGCAGTACTTC

j_gene: TRBJ2-7
abundance: few
v_gene: TRBV7-3
d_gene: .
CDR3aa: CASSSGRAPYEQYF
CDR3nt: TGTGCCAGCAGCTCGGGACGGGCCCCCTACGAGCAGTACTTC

j_gene: TRBJ1-4
abundance: many
v_gene: TRBV27
d_gene: .
CDR3aa: CASSIPGLINEKLFF
CDR3nt: TGTGCCAGCTCCATTCCGGGACTGATTAATGAAAAACTGTTTTTT

j_gene: TRBJ1-5
abundance: many
v_gene: TRBV19
d_gene: .
CDR3aa: CASSNPSNQPQHF
CDR3nt: TGTGCCAGTAGCAACCCTTCCAATCAGCCCCAGCATTTT

j_gene: TRBJ2-5
abundance: many
v_gene: TRBV5-1
d_gene: TRBD2
CDR3aa: CASSELADMDQYF
CDR3nt: TGCGCCAGCAGCGAGCTAGCGGACATGGACCAGTACTTC

j_gene: TRBJ1-2
abundance: many
v_gene: TRBV9
d_gene: .
CDR3aa: CASSPRDGPLNYGYTF
CDR3nt: TGTGCCAGCAGCCCCCGGGACGGACCTCTTAACTATGGCTACACCTTC

j_gene: TRBJ2-2
abundance: few
v_gene: TRBV12-3/TRBV12-4
d_gene: .
CDR3aa: CASSFVANTGELFF
CDR3nt: TGTGCCAGCAGTTTCGTGGCAAACACCGGGGAGCTGTTTTTT

j_gene: TRBJ2-7
abundance: few
v_gene: TRBV7-2
d_gene: .
CDR3aa: CASSLAHRSEQYF
CDR3nt: TGTGCCAGCAGCTTAGCGCACAGGAGTGAGCAGTACTTC

j_gene: TRBJ2-5
abundance: few
v_gene: TRBV20-1
d_gene: .
CDR3aa: CSAVTRDQETQYF
CDR3nt: TGCAGTGCAGTCACTAGGGACCAAGAGACCCAGTACTTC

j_gene: TRBJ1-1
abundance: many
v_gene: TRBV3-1
d_gene: .
CDR3aa: CASSQGRNTEAFF
CDR3nt: TGTGCCAGCAGCCAAGGTAGGAACACTGAAGCTTTCTTT

j_gene: TRBJ2-1
abundance: .
v_gene: TRBV25-1
d_gene: .
CDR3aa: CASSESGGGDEQFF
CDR3nt: TGTGCCAGCAGTGAATCCGGGGGCGGAGACGAGCAGTTCTTC

j_gene: TRBJ2-5
abundance: many
v_gene: TRBV6-1
d_gene: TRBD2
CDR3aa: CASSIGLAGIKETQYF
CDR3nt: TGTGCCAGCAGTATTGGACTAGCGGGGATAAAAGAGACCCAGTACTTC

j_gene: TRBJ2-2
abundance: .
v_gene: TRBV28
d_gene: .
CDR3aa: CASSLYTGELFF
CDR3nt: TGTGCCAGCAGTTTATATACCGGGGAGCTGTTTTTT

j_gene: TRBJ1-3
abundance: few
v_gene: TRBV9
d_gene: .
CDR3aa: CASSVTGDLSGNTIYF
CDR3nt: TGTGCCAGCAGCGTAACGGGAGACCTCTCTGGAAACACCATATATTTT

j_gene: TRBJ2-2
abundance: many
v_gene: TRBV29-1
d_gene: TRBD1
CDR3aa: CSVGTGTGGTGELFF
CDR3nt: TGCAGCGTTGGAACCGGGACAGGGGGCACCGGGGAGCTGTTTTTT

j_gene: TRBJ1-2
abundance: many
v_gene: TRBV6-1
d_gene: .
CDR3aa: CASRRDIGYGYTF
CDR3nt: TGTGCCAGCAGACGGGACATCGGCTATGGCTACACCTTC

j_gene: TRBJ2-3
abundance: many
v_gene: TRBV7-9
d_gene: TRBD2
CDR3aa: CASSSTSGNTDTQYF
CDR3nt: TGTGCCAGCAGCTCGACTAGCGGCAACACAGATACGCAGTATTTT

j_gene: TRBJ1-4
abundance: .
v_gene: TRBV4-1
d_gene: .
CDR3aa: CASSPIGLQNEKLFF
CDR3nt: TGCGCCAGCAGCCCAATAGGCCTGCAAAATGAAAAACTGTTTTTT

j_gene: TRBJ1-4
abundance: many
v_gene: TRBV2
d_gene: TRBD1
CDR3aa: CANRRDRPNEKLFF
CDR3nt: TGTGCCAACCGGCGGGACAGGCCTAATGAAAAACTGTTTTTT

j_gene: TRBJ2-3
abundance: many
v_gene: TRBV21-1
d_gene: .
CDR3aa: CASRPDTQYF
CDR3nt: TGTGCCAGCAGGCCCGATACGCAGTATTTT

j_gene: TRBJ2-5
abundance: few
v_gene: TRBV29-1
d_gene: .
CDR3aa: CSVGIGETQYF
CDR3nt: TGCAGCGTCGGAATCGGAGAGACCCAGTACTTC

j_gene: TRBJ2-7
abundance: .
v_gene: TRBV14
d_gene: TRBD1
CDR3aa: CASSQVRQGGEQYF
CDR3nt: TGTGCCAGCAGCCAAGTAAGACAGGGCGGCGAGCAGTACTTC

j_gene: TRBJ2-6
abundance: many
v_gene: TRBV7-8
d_gene: .
CDR3aa: CASSPTRVPGANVLTF
CDR3nt: TGTGCCAGCAGCCCCACCAGGGTTCCTGGGGCCAACGTCCTGACTTTC

j_gene: TRBJ2-1
abundance: many
v_gene: TRBV11-2
d_gene: .
CDR3aa: CASSLAPGSRNEQFF
CDR3nt: TGTGCCAGCAGCTTAGCACCGGGGTCCCGCAATGAGCAGTTCTTC

j_gene: TRBJ2-7
abundance: many
v_gene: TRBV28
d_gene: .
CDR3aa: CASRTRGGPYEQYF
CDR3nt: TGTGCCAGCAGGACCAGGGGGGGACCCTACGAGCAGTACTTC

j_gene: TRBJ2-1
abundance: .
v_gene: TRBV10-3
d_gene: TRBD2
CDR3aa: CAISEGGSSYNEQFF
CDR3nt: TGTGCCATCAGTGAAGGCGGGAGCTCCTACAATGAGCAGTTCTTC

j_gene: TRBJ2-5
abundance: .
v_gene: TRBV6-2/TRBV6-3
d_gene: TRBD2
CDR3aa: CASTDLPRTRTQRPQYF
CDR3nt: TGTGCCAGCACCGACTTACCACGGACTAGAACACAAAGGCCCCAGTACTTC

j_gene: TRBJ2-3
abundance: many
v_gene: TRBV10-2
d_gene: TRBD2
CDR3aa: CASSEGLAGIFTSTDTQYF
CDR3nt: TGCGCCAGCAGTGAGGGACTAGCGGGGATTTTCACTAGCACAGATACGCAGTATTTT

j_gene: TRBJ2-5
abundance: many
v_gene: TRBV5-1
d_gene: .
CDR3aa: CASSKGDGETQYF
CDR3nt: TGCGCCAGCAGTAAGGGGGATGGAGAGACCCAGTACTTC

j_gene: TRBJ1-1
abundance: few
v_gene: TRBV7-2
d_gene: .
CDR3aa: CASSFWGFPDTLAEEAFF
CDR3nt: TGTGCCAGCAGCTTTTGGGGGTTCCCAGATACCCTTGCGGAAGAGGCTTTCTTT

j_gene: TRBJ2-5
abundance: .
v_gene: TRBV4-1
d_gene: TRBD2
CDR3aa: CASSPPREASGPAEETQYF
CDR3nt: TGCGCCAGCAGCCCGCCCCGGGAAGCTAGCGGGCCGGCAGAGGAGACCCAGTACTTC

j_gene: TRBJ1-1
abundance: .
v_gene: TRBV6-5
d_gene: .
CDR3aa: CASSSYSQGNTEAFF
CDR3nt: TGTGCCAGCAGCTCTTACTCTCAGGGGAACACTGAAGCTTTCTTT

j_gene: TRBJ2-1
abundance: many
v_gene: TRBV2
d_gene: TRBD2
CDR3aa: CASSAGTSGSGEQFF
CDR3nt: TGTGCCAGCAGTGCCGGGACTAGCGGGAGTGGGGAGCAGTTCTTC

j_gene: TRBJ2-5
abundance: many
v_gene: TRBV12-3/TRBV12-4
d_gene: .
CDR3aa: CASSTTRGSRTQYF
CDR3nt: TGTGCCAGCAGTACTACAAGGGGGTCTAGGACCCAGTACTTC

j_gene: TRBJ2-1
abundance: many
v_gene: TRBV10-3
d_gene: .
CDR3aa: CAISQTASYNEQSF
CDR3nt: TGTGCCATCTCGCAAACTGCCTCCTACAATGAGCAGTCCTTC

j_gene: TRBJ2-3
abundance: many
v_gene: TRBV7-9
d_gene: .
CDR3aa: CASSPTFGRDTQYF
CDR3nt: TGTGCCAGCAGCCCGACATTCGGGCGGGATACGCAGTATTTT